There are a few counts of the clone carrying this T cell receptor beta chain. Its specificity is unknown. The CDR3 ends on some other residue instead of the conserved phenylalanine or tryptophan, so this is likely a read error. Because the CDR3's place on the DNA is in doubt, the DNA is left out and the CDR3 is given as listed by TCRdb. These data belong to a study of regulatory and conventional T cells in RAG deficiency. Produced via immunoSEQ multiplex PCR; TCRdb's table is partial and in-frame only. The sample contains just over 6,500 clones, more than 75% of which appear only once. General study points: Shorter CDR3s in all patient subsets; >75% Treg-Tconv overlap in Omenn. Omenn syndrome and CID/AS patients had around 100-fold fewer unique Treg TCR beta sequences, versus approximately 10-fold elsewhere. Shannon entropy fell and Simpson indices rose in RAG-deficient patients. Sorted Omenn CD25-high CD127-low cells may not be bona fide Tregs.

CDR1 and CDR2 from the germline V gene are DFQATT and SNEGSKA (reference sequence). Including both end residues, the CDR3 is 9 amino acids long. This sample also belongs to another study, concerning regulatory T cells. From that second work: Amplification used 52 TRBV primers and 13 TRBJ primers.

The source is a human donor in good health. The sequenced sample consisted of CD8+ T cells sorted from blood. The chain uses TRBV20-1 and TRBJ1-2. The CDR3 spells CSGGALTGL.